This is a list of T cell receptor beta chains from one sample in a study of sequential checkpoint blockade in melanoma. Assay used: immunoSEQ multiplex PCR; TCRdb lists only in-frame clones, some missing. The repertoire has some 10,000 clones, more than 75% of them found once; the top ten carry approximately 50%. This specimen was CD8+ T cells sorted from blood (inferred from file names), taken from a patient given nivolumab and ipilimumab in sequence. All receptors derive from a human donor with melanoma. The CDR3 runs from the conserved cysteine through the conserved F or W. D genes are given only for firm matches. Not every row has a clone size; where given, it reads once, few, many or a size class.

v_call	j_call	clone_size	d_call	cdr3_nt	cdr3_aa
TRBV4-1	TRBJ2-1	few	TRBD1	TGCGCCAGCAGCCAAGCGCAGGGGGCGAGGGATGAGCAGTTCTTC	CASSQAQGARDEQFF
TRBV7-8	TRBJ2-7	NA	NA	TGTGCCAGCAGCTTAGCGCTAAGTTACGAGCAGTACTTC	CASSLALSYEQYF
TRBV28	TRBJ1-2	medium-sized	TRBD1	TGTGCCAGCTGGAGGGGACAGTTCAACTATGGCTACACCTTC	CASWRGQFNYGYTF
TRBV5-4	TRBJ1-1	NA	TRBD1	TGTGCCAGCAGGTCCGACAGGGCGAACACTGAAGCTTTCTTT	CASRSDRANTEAFF
TRBV7-9	TRBJ2-7	few	TRBD1	TGTGCCAGCAGCATGGGACAGGGGGCGTACGAGCAGTACTTC	CASSMGQGAYEQYF
TRBV10-2	TRBJ2-7	NA	TRBD1	TGCGCCAGCAGTGAGTTCGGGGCCAGGGGGTACGAGCAGTACTTC	CASSEFGARGYEQYF
TRBV7-2	TRBJ2-7	NA	TRBD2	TGTGCCAGCAGCTTCGGGACTAGCGGGGGCTACGAGCAGTACTTC	CASSFGTSGGYEQYF
TRBV27	TRBJ2-7	NA	TRBD1	TGTGCCAGCAGTGTCAGGGGGCGCTACGAGCAGTACTTC	CASSVRGRYEQYF
TRBV21-1	TRBJ2-7	NA	NA	TGTGCCAGCAGCTCTCCGGGACAGGGCCCCTTCTCCTACGAGCAGTACTTC	CASSSPGQGPFSYEQYF
TRBV25-1	TRBJ2-7	NA	NA	TGTGCCAGCAGTGCGGACGAGCAGTACTTC	CASSADEQYF
TRBV5-1	TRBJ2-7	NA	NA	TGCGCCAGCAGCTTGGCTCTTCAGGACAACTCCTACGAGCAGTACTTC	CASSLALQDNSYEQYF
TRBV14	TRBJ1-1	NA	TRBD1	TGTGCCAGCAGCCAAGATCGTCAGGGGGATATTGAAGCTTTCTTT	CASSQDRQGDIEAFF
TRBV7-8	TRBJ2-7	NA	NA	TGTGCCAGCAGCTTCCGGGAGTTCTACGAGCAGTACTTC	CASSFREFYEQYF
TRBV4-2	TRBJ1-1	NA	NA	TGTGCCAGCAGGCAAGGTGCATACGGTAACACTGAAGCTTTCTTT	CASRQGAYGNTEAFF
TRBV30	TRBJ2-7	NA	NA	TGTGCCTGGAGAAAGAGCCCCTCGTACGAGCAGTACTTC	CAWRKSPSYEQYF
TRBV4-3	TRBJ2-7	NA	TRBD1	TGCGCCAGCAGCCCTACCGGGACAGGGACTTTCGAGCAGTACTTC	CASSPTGTGTFEQYF
TRBV4-3	TRBJ1-3	NA	NA	TGCGCCAGCAGCCAAGACAGGGAAAACTCTGGAAACACCATATATTTT	CASSQDRENSGNTIYF
TRBV28	TRBJ2-7	once	TRBD1	TGTGCCAGCAGTTCGTCAGGGGGCCCCGGCGAGCAGTACTTC	CASSSSGGPGEQYF
TRBV2	TRBJ1-1	NA	NA	TGTGCCAGCCCAAACCCCAAAAGAGCCTCCCAGGGAACTGAAGCTTTCTTT	CASPNPKRASQGTEAFF
TRBV2	TRBJ2-7	once	TRBD1	TGTGCCAGCAGTGAATTCCCAACAGGGGAGTCCTACGAGCAGTACTTC	CASSEFPTGESYEQYF
TRBV6-5	TRBJ2-7	NA	TRBD1	TGTGCCGCAGGGGGCTACGAGCAGTACTTC	CAAGGYEQYF
TRBV7-3	TRBJ2-6	NA	NA	TGTGCCAGCAGACCGGGACACCCGTCTCGCGGGGCCAACGTCCTGACTTTC	CASRPGHPSRGANVLTF
TRBV5-4	TRBJ2-7	few	NA	TGTGCCAGCAGCCCCGCGGATGACGAGCAGTACTTC	CASSPADDEQYF
TRBV27	TRBJ1-2	NA	TRBD1	TGTGCCAGCAGTTACGGCAGGGGGTCGAACTATGGCTACACCTTC	CASSYGRGSNYGYTF
TRBV5-8	TRBJ1-1	few	NA	TGCGCCAGCAGCCTCTTGGGGGGGCGGAACACTGAAGCTTTCTTT	CASSLLGGRNTEAFF
TRBV5-6	TRBJ1-4	NA	NA	TGTGCCAGCAGCTTCGGAAGGGGATATGAAAAACTGTTTTTT	CASSFGRGYEKLFF
TRBV4-3	TRBJ1-2	NA	TRBD1	TGCGCCAGCAGCCCTAGTGACGAGGACAGGGGTCTGAACTATGGCTACACCTTC	CASSPSDEDRGLNYGYTF
TRBV9	TRBJ1-1	NA	NA	TGTGCCAGCAGCGCAGAGGGGCCGGGGGACACTGAAGCTTTCTTT	CASSAEGPGDTEAFF
TRBV4-3	TRBJ2-7	NA	NA	TGCGCCAGCAGCCAAATGTCTGGGCCCTACGAGCAGTACTTC	CASSQMSGPYEQYF
TRBV6-5	TRBJ1-1	NA	NA	TGTGCCAGCAGTTACGGGGGGGCCACTGAAGCTTTCTTT	CASSYGGATEAFF
TRBV7-6	TRBJ1-1	NA	NA	TGTGCCAGCAGCCCATTGAACACTGAAGCTTTCTTT	CASSPLNTEAFF